This is a list of T cell receptor beta chains from one sample in a study of T cell responses to AZD1222 COVID-19 vaccine. Method: immunoSEQ multiplex PCR; TCRdb's copy keeps in-frame clones and lacks some. The sample lists about 97,000 clones, roughly 88% seen once, with less than 3% in the top ten. Sequencing was performed on peripheral blood, taken on day 0 of AZD1222 vaccination. These receptors originate from an adult in good health. Each CDR3 is given with its conserved first and last residue. Fields, in order: J gene, D gene, clone size, V gene, CDR3 DNA, CDR3 protein. A D gene is named only where the DNA matches it firmly. Part of the rows lack a size; the others show once, few, many or a class for expanded clones.

J: TRBJ2-7; D: NA; size: once; V: TRBV29-1; DNA: TGCAGCGTTGAAGACGATAGGGGGATCTCCTACGAGCAGTACTTC; CDR3: CSVEDDRGISYEQYF
J: TRBJ2-5; D: TRBD1; size: NA; V: TRBV7-9; DNA: TGTGCCAGCAGTCCCGGACAGGCCGAATCAGCAGAGACCCAGTACTTC; CDR3: CASSPGQAESAETQYF
J: TRBJ2-2; D: NA; size: NA; V: TRBV3-1/TRBV3-2; DNA: TGTGCCAGCAGCCAAGTCGCCGGGGAGCTGTTTTTT; CDR3: CASSQVAGELFF
J: TRBJ2-7; D: TRBD1; size: NA; V: TRBV6-5; DNA: TGTGCCAGCAGTCTCGGGGACAGAGGCTACGAGCAGTACTTC; CDR3: CASSLGDRGYEQYF
J: TRBJ1-2; D: TRBD1; size: NA; V: TRBV9; DNA: TGTGCCAGCAGCGCTGGGACAGGGAGGGGGCATGGCTACACCTTC; CDR3: CASSAGTGRGHGYTF
J: TRBJ1-1; D: NA; size: NA; V: TRBV28; DNA: TGTGCCAGTAAGGGAGGCGGAAACACTGAAGCTTTCTTT; CDR3: CASKGGGNTEAFF
J: TRBJ1-5; D: TRBD1; size: NA; V: TRBV19; DNA: TGTGCCAGTAGTGGGACAGGGGACAATCAGCCCCAGCATTTT; CDR3: CASSGTGDNQPQHF
J: TRBJ1-2; D: NA; size: NA; V: TRBV10-2; DNA: TGCGCCAGCAGTGACGCGGTGGGGGGCTTTAACTATGGCTACACCTTC; CDR3: CASSDAVGGFNYGYTF
J: TRBJ1-1; D: NA; size: once; V: TRBV4-3; DNA: TGCGCCAGCAGCCCGCTCGGGGTAGGAACTGAAGCTTTCTTT; CDR3: CASSPLGVGTEAFF
J: TRBJ1-2; D: TRBD1; size: NA; V: TRBV6-5; DNA: TGTGCCAGCAGTTACGCACAGGGGCCGTTCACCTTC; CDR3: CASSYAQGPFTF
J: TRBJ1-1; D: NA; size: once; V: TRBV14; DNA: TGTGCCAGCAGCCAATTAATCAAGAACACTGAAGCTTTCTTT; CDR3: CASSQLIKNTEAFF
J: TRBJ2-1; D: TRBD1; size: NA; V: TRBV6-5; DNA: TGTGCCAGCAGTCTTTCCACGGACAGGGGCAATGAGCAGTTCTTC; CDR3: CASSLSTDRGNEQFF
J: TRBJ1-2; D: NA; size: NA; V: TRBV4-3; DNA: TGCGCCAGCAGCCAAATGACGGCGCCTTATGGCTACACCTTC; CDR3: CASSQMTAPYGYTF
J: TRBJ1-6; D: NA; size: NA; V: TRBV27; DNA: TGTGCCAGCAGTCAAAGCAGACAGTTTTATAATTCACCCCTCCACTTT; CDR3: CASSQSRQFYNSPLHF
J: TRBJ2-3; D: NA; size: NA; V: TRBV6-1; DNA: TGTGCCAGCAGTGTCCGAAGAGCGGAGCCCACAGATACGCAGTATTTT; CDR3: CASSVRRAEPTDTQYF
J: TRBJ1-1; D: NA; size: NA; V: TRBV15; DNA: TGTGCCACCAGCCGGGGGACCACTGAAGCTTTCTTT; CDR3: CATSRGTTEAFF
J: TRBJ2-1; D: TRBD2; size: NA; V: TRBV7-2; DNA: TGTGCCAGCAGCTGGAGACTAGCGGGGTCCCACAATGAGCAGTTCTTC; CDR3: CASSWRLAGSHNEQFF
J: TRBJ1-2; D: NA; size: once; V: TRBV3-1/TRBV3-2; DNA: TGTGCCAGCAGCCCGTTCTGGACGGCCAGGGCGGGCTACACCTTC; CDR3: CASSPFWTARAGYTF
J: TRBJ1-5; D: NA; size: NA; V: TRBV24-1; DNA: TGTGCCACCAGTGACTCATTGGACCTTAATCAGCCCCAGCATTTT; CDR3: CATSDSLDLNQPQHF
J: TRBJ2-2; D: NA; size: NA; V: TRBV5-4; DNA: TGTGCCAGCAGCTTGGACAGGGTGCGGACCGGGGAGCTGTTTTTT; CDR3: CASSLDRVRTGELFF
J: TRBJ2-3; D: TRBD2; size: NA; V: TRBV20-1; DNA: TGCAGTGCTAGTCCTAGCGGGAGTAGCACAGATACGCAGTATTTT; CDR3: CSASPSGSSTDTQYF
J: TRBJ2-7; D: TRBD1; size: NA; V: TRBV7-2; DNA: TGTGCCAGCAGCCTGGACAGGGGTCTGAGGGAGCAGTACTTC; CDR3: CASSLDRGLREQYF
J: TRBJ2-3; D: NA; size: NA; V: TRBV4-3; DNA: TGCGCCAGCAGCCAAGATCGGATGACTTCAGATACGCAGTATTTT; CDR3: CASSQDRMTSDTQYF
J: TRBJ2-7; D: NA; size: NA; V: TRBV5-1; DNA: TGCGCCAGCAGCTTGGCCCCAGCCACCTACGAGCAGTACTTC; CDR3: CASSLAPATYEQYF
J: TRBJ1-5; D: TRBD1; size: NA; V: TRBV7-8; DNA: TGTGCCAGCACCCAGAACAGGGGGCCTGTTCAGCCCCAGCATTTT; CDR3: CASTQNRGPVQPQHF
J: TRBJ2-7; D: NA; size: NA; V: TRBV14; DNA: TGTGCCAGCAGCCAAGAGCGGCAGCACTCCTACGAGCAGTACTTC; CDR3: CASSQERQHSYEQYF
J: TRBJ2-3; D: NA; size: few; V: TRBV7-9; DNA: TGTGCCAGCAGCACCAGAGGAGCAGATACGCAGTATTTT; CDR3: CASSTRGADTQYF
J: TRBJ2-1; D: NA; size: few; V: TRBV7-2; DNA: TGTGCCAGCAGCCCTAATGTGGCGTACTCCTACAATGAGCAGTTCTTC; CDR3: CASSPNVAYSYNEQFF
J: TRBJ2-7; D: NA; size: NA; V: TRBV7-2; DNA: TGTGCCAGCAGCTTCGGCGTTGGCGACTACGAGCAGTACTTC; CDR3: CASSFGVGDYEQYF
J: TRBJ2-5; D: NA; size: NA; V: TRBV5-1; DNA: TGCGCCAGCTTGGACCTAGCGCAAGAGACCCAGTACTTC; CDR3: CASLDLAQETQYF
J: TRBJ2-1; D: NA; size: NA; V: TRBV2; DNA: TGTGCCAGCAGTGAAGTCAGGAACTCCTACAATGAGCAGTTCTTC; CDR3: CASSEVRNSYNEQFF
J: TRBJ2-2; D: TRBD1; size: NA; V: TRBV9; DNA: TGTGCCAGCAGCGTAGCAGGGGGCCCCGGGGAGCTGTTTTTT; CDR3: CASSVAGGPGELFF
J: TRBJ2-7; D: NA; size: NA; V: TRBV6-1; DNA: TGTGCCAGCAGTGAAGCGGGGCAGACTACCTACGAGCAGTACTTC; CDR3: CASSEAGQTTYEQYF
J: TRBJ1-6; D: NA; size: few; V: TRBV5-1; DNA: TGCGCCAGCAGCTCCCTGACACCCCCGGATTCACCCCTCCACTTT; CDR3: CASSSLTPPDSPLHF
J: TRBJ1-2; D: NA; size: NA; V: TRBV6-2/TRBV6-3; DNA: TGTGCCAGCAGTTCCGACGGAGCTAACTATGGCTACACCTTC; CDR3: CASSSDGANYGYTF
J: TRBJ1-2; D: NA; size: once; V: TRBV19; DNA: TGTGCCAGTAGCCTAACTGGTACGGCTAACTATGGCTACACCTTC; CDR3: CASSLTGTANYGYTF
J: TRBJ2-5; D: NA; size: NA; V: TRBV19; DNA: TGTGCCAGTAGTGCGACGGAAGAGACCCAGTACTTC; CDR3: CASSATEETQYF
J: TRBJ2-3; D: NA; size: NA; V: TRBV5-1; DNA: TGCGCCAGCAGCATGTGGACAACTAGCACAGATACGCAGTATTTT; CDR3: CASSMWTTSTDTQYF
J: TRBJ2-2; D: TRBD1; size: NA; V: TRBV7-6; DNA: TGTGCCAGCAGCACACGGACAGGGGGGCACGGGGAGCTGTTTTTT; CDR3: CASSTRTGGHGELFF
J: TRBJ2-7; D: TRBD1; size: NA; V: TRBV5-1; DNA: TGCGCCAGCAACGACAGGGGGCTTGCCTACGAGCAGTACTTC; CDR3: CASNDRGLAYEQYF
J: TRBJ2-2; D: TRBD1; size: NA; V: TRBV11-1; DNA: TGTGCCAGCAGCTCAGGACAGGGGGCCACCGGGGAGCTGTTTTTT; CDR3: CASSSGQGATGELFF
J: TRBJ2-7; D: NA; size: NA; V: TRBV2; DNA: TGTGCCAGCAGTGATGGGTCCTACGAGCAGTACTTC; CDR3: CASSDGSYEQYF
J: TRBJ1-2; D: NA; size: NA; V: TRBV7-8; DNA: TGTGCCAGCAGCTTATCGGGGGGGCTTATCTATGGCTACACCTTC; CDR3: CASSLSGGLIYGYTF
J: TRBJ2-7; D: NA; size: NA; V: TRBV30; DNA: TGTGCCTGGAAACAGACCTACGAGCAGTACTTC; CDR3: CAWKQTYEQYF
J: TRBJ2-1; D: NA; size: NA; V: TRBV5-6; DNA: TGTGCCAGCAGCCCCCCCGGTTGGGGTTGGGACAATGAGCAGTTCTTC; CDR3: CASSPPGWGWDNEQFF
J: TRBJ2-1; D: NA; size: NA; V: TRBV9; DNA: TGTGCCAGCAGCGTAGCTGACGAGGGCTACTCCTACAATGAGCAGTTCTTC; CDR3: CASSVADEGYSYNEQFF